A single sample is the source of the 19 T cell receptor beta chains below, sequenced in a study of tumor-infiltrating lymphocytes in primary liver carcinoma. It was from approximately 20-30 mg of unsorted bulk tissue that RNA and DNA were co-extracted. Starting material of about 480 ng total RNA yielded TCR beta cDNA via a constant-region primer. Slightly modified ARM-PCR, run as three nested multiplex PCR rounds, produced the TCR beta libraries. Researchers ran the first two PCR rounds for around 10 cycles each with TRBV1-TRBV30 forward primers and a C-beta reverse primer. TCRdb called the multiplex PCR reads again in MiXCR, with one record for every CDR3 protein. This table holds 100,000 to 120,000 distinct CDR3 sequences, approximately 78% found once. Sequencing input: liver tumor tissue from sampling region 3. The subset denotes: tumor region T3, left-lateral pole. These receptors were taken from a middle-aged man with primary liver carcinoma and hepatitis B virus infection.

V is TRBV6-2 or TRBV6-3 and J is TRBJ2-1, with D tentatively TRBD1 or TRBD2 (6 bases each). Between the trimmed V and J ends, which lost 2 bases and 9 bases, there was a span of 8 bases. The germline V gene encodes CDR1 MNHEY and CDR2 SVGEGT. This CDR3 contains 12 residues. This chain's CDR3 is CASSYRGAEQFF. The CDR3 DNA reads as TGTGCCAGCAGTTACAGGGGGGCTGAGCAGTTCTTC.

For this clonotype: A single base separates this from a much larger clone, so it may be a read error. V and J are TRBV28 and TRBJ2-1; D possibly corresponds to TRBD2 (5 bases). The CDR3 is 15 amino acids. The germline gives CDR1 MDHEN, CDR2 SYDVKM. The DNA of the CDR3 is TGTACCAGCAGAAATAGCGAGAGCTCCTACAATGAGCAGTTCTTC. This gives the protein CTSRNSESSYNEQFF.

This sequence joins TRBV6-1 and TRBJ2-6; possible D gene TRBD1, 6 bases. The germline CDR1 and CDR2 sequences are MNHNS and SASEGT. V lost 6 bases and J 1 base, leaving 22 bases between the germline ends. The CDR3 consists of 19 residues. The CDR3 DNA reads TGTGCCAGCAGGGCATTTCAGGGCAGGGGCCCTTCTGGGGCCAACGTCCTGACTTTC. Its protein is CASRAFQGRGPSGANVLTF.

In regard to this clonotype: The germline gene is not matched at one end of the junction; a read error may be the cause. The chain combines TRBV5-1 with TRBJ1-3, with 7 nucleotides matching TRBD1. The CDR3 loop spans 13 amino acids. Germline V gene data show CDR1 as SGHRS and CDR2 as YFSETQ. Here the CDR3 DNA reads TGCGCCATCAGCACCGGACAGGTTAACACCATATATTTT. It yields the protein CAISTGQVNTIYF.

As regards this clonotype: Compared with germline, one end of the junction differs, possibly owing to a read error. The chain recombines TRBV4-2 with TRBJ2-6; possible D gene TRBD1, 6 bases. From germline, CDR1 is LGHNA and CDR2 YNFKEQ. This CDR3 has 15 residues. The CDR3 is CVSSRQGSGANVLTF. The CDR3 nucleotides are TGTGTCAGCAGCCGTCAGGGGTCCGGGGCCAATGTCCTGACTTTC.

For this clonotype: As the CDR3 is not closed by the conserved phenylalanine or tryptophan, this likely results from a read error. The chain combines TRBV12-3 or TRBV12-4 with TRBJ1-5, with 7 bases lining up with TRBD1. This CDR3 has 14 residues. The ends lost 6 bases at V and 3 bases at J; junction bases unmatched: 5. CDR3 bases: TGTGCCAGCAGGCCGACAGGGAACAATCAGCCCCAGCATGTT. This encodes CASRPTGNNQPQHV.

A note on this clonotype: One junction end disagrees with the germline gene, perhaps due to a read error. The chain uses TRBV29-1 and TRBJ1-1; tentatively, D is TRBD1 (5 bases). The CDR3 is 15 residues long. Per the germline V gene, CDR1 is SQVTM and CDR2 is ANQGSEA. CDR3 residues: CSAGGGWGMNTEALF. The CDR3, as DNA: TGCAGCGCTGGTGGAGGATGGGGCATGAACACTGAAGCTCTCTTT.

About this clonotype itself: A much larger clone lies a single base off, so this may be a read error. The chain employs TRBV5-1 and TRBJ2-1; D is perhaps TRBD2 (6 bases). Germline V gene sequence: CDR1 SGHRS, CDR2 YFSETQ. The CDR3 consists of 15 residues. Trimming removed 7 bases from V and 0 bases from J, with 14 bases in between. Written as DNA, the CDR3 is TGCGCCAGCTGTCCTCTAGCGAACTCCTACAATGAGCAGTTCTTC. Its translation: CASCPLANSYNEQFF.

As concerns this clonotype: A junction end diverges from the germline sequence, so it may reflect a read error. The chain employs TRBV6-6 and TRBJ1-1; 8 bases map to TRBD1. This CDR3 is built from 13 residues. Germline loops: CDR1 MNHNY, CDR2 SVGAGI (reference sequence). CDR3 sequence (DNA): TGTGCCCGCAGCACAGGGGGGACTACTGAACTTTTCTTT. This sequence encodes CARSTGGTTELFF.

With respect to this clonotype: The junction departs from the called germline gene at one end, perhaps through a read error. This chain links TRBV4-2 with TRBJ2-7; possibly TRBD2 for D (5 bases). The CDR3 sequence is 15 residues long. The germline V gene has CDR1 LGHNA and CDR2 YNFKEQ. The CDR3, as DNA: TGTGCCAGCAGCCAAGCCCCGGACTTACAACACGAGCAGAATTTC. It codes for CASSQAPDLQHEQNF.

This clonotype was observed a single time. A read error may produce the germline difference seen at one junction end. The CDR3 sequence: CANSQGRGEQYF. The CDR3 region has the DNA TGCGCCAACAGCCAGGGAAGGGGAGAACAGTACTTC. This sequence joins TRBV4-3 and TRBJ2-7; D is perhaps TRBD1 or TRBD2 (5 bases each). The CDR3 has 12 amino acids. Germline-derived CDR1 and CDR2 are LGHNA and YSLEER.

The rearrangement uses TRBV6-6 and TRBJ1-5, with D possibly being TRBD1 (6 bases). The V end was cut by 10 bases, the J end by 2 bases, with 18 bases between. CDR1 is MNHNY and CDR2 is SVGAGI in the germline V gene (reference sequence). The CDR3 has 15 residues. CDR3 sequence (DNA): TGTGCCAACATTAGGGAGAGGGGGGGCAATCAGCCCCAGCATTTT. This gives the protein CANIRERGGNQPQHF.

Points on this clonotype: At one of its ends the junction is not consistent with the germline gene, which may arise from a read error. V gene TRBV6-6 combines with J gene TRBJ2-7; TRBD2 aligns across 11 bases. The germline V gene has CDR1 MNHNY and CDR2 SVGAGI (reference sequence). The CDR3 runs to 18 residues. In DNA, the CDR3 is TGTGCCAGCAGTTACTCCGGACTAGCGGGCTTAGACTCCTACGGGCAGTACTTC. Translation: CASSYSGLAGLDSYGQYF.

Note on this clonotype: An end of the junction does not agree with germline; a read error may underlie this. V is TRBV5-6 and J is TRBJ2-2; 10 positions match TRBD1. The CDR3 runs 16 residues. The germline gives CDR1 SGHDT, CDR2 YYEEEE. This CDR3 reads CASSVPGQGNTGEPFF. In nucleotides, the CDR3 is TGTGCTAGCAGCGTACCGGGACAGGGGAACACCGGGGAGCCGTTTTTT.

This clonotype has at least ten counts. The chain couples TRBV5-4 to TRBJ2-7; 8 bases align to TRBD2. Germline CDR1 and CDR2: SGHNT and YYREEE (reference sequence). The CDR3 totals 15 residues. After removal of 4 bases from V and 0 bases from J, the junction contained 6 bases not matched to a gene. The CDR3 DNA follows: TGTGCCAGCAGCCCGCCCGGGAGGGCCTCCTACGAGCAGTACTTC. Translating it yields CASSPPGRASYEQYF.

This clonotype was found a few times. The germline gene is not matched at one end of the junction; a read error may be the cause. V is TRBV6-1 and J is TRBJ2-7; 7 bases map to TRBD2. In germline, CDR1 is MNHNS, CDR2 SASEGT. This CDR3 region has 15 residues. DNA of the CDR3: TGTGCCAGCAGTGGCAAACAAACGGGAGGCTACGAGCGGTACTTC. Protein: CASSGKQTGGYERYF.

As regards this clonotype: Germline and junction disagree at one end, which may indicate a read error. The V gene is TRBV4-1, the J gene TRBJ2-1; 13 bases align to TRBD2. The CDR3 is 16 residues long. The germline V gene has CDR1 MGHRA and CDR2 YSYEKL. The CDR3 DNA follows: TGCGCCAGCAACCCCGGACTAGCGGGGGCTTACAATGAGCAGTTTTTC. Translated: CASNPGLAGAYNEQFF.

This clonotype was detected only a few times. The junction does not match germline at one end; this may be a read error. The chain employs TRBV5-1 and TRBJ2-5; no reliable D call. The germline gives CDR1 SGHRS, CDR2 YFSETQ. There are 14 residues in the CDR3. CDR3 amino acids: CASSLEFHQDTQYF. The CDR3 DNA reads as TGTGCCAGCAGCTTGGAGTTCCACCAAGATACCCAGTACTTC.

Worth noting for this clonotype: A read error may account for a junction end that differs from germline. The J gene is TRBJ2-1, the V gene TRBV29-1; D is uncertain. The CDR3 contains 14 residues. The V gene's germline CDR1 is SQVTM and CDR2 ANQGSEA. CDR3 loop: CSVALGETHNEHFF. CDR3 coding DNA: TGCAGCGTTGCCCTCGGTGAGACCCACAATGAGCACTTCTTC.